The rows below give T cell receptor beta chains drawn from one sample of a study of T-cell reconstitution after alpha-beta-depleted transplantation in children. TCRdb recomputed calls from the PCR reads with MiXCR, one row per CDR3 protein. The sample lists tens of thousands of distinct CDR3 sequences, around 4.7% occurring once. The sample consisted of PBMCs, mostly from graft donor cells, taken 180 days after TCRalphabeta/CD19-depleted stem cell transplant. These receptors were obtained from a boy in the first two years of life who had a stem cell transplant for acute myeloid leukemia, so the T cells may come from the graft donor. Both conserved end residues are part of each CDR3. D genes are given only for firm matches. Expanded clones are given a class, and other clones once, few, many or no size at all.

size	J	D	V	CDR3	DNA
many	TRBJ2-3	TRBD2	TRBV10-3	CAISGKGTRPDTQYF	TGTGCCATCAGTGGGAAGGGGACTAGGCCAGATACGCAGTATTTT
many	TRBJ2-5	.	TRBV28	CASSPLRGGRWKETQYF	TGTGCCAGCAGCCCACTCAGGGGGGGTAGGTGGAAAGAGACCCAGTACTTC
many	TRBJ2-7	.	TRBV12-3/TRBV12-4	CASRYRDYEQYF	TGTGCCAGCAGATACAGGGACTACGAGCAGTACTTC
many	TRBJ2-5	.	TRBV3-1	CASSQEKGGVETQYF	TGTGCCAGCAGCCAAGAGAAGGGCGGGGTCGAGACCCAGTACTTC
.	TRBJ2-3	.	TRBV4-3	CASSQDPGGSVRDTQYF	TGCGCCAGCAGCCAAGATCCGGGGGGCTCCGTGAGGGATACGCAGTATTTT
many	TRBJ2-6	.	TRBV15	CATSRGRGVGPSGANVLTF	TGTGCCACCAGCAGAGGGAGGGGAGTGGGGCCCTCTGGGGCCAACGTCCTGACTTTC
many	TRBJ1-1	.	TRBV30	CAWSVGVWAFF	TGTGCCTGGAGTGTAGGGGTGTGGGCTTTCTTT
many	TRBJ2-1	.	TRBV7-9	CASSRGGNEQFF	TGTGCCAGCAGCAGGGGGGGCAATGAGCAGTTCTTC
.	TRBJ1-1	.	TRBV20-1	CSTRLRGTKAFF	TGCAGTACTCGTCTCAGGGGTACTAAAGCTTTCTTT
many	TRBJ2-7	.	TRBV5-5	CASSLGTLSYEQYF	TGTGCCAGCAGCTTGGGGACACTATCCTACGAGCAGTACTTC
many	TRBJ1-1	.	TRBV5-1	CASSLGARGTEAFF	TGCGCCAGCAGCTTGGGGGCCAGAGGGACTGAAGCTTTCTTT
many	TRBJ2-3	TRBD1	TRBV12-3/TRBV12-4	CASSSWPTGIITDTQYF	TGTGCCAGCAGTTCCTGGCCGACAGGGATCATCACAGATACGCAGTATTTT
many	TRBJ1-5	.	TRBV18	CASSPLPGNQPQHF	TGTGCCAGCTCACCACTACCAGGGAATCAGCCCCAGCATTTT
many	TRBJ2-7	TRBD2	TRBV11-1	CASSGLASGRSSYEQYF	TGTGCCAGCAGCGGGTTGGCTAGCGGGAGGAGCTCCTACGAGCAGTACTTC
many	TRBJ1-4	TRBD1	TRBV5-6	CASSLLGTGGEKLFF	TGTGCCAGCAGCTTGCTAGGGACAGGGGGTGAAAAACTGTTTTTT
many	TRBJ2-5	TRBD1	TRBV12-3/TRBV12-4	CASSPGQWETQYF	TGTGCCAGCAGCCCGGGACAGTGGGAGACCCAGTACTTC
many	TRBJ2-6	TRBD2	TRBV5-1	CASSLTGGGSGANVLTF	TGCGCCAGCAGCTTGACGGGAGGCGGCTCTGGGGCCAACGTCCTGACTTTC
.	TRBJ2-1	.	TRBV20-1	CCARDPWSWGYNEQFF	TGCTGCGCTAGAGATCCGTGGAGTTGGGGCTACAATGAGCAGTTCTTC
many	TRBJ2-3	.	TRBV20-1	CSASETRFTDTQYF	TGCAGTGCTAGTGAGACTAGATTCACAGATACGCAGTATTTT
many	TRBJ2-1	.	TRBV11-2	CASSSLHEQFF	TGTGCCAGCAGCTCCTTGCATGAGCAGTTCTTC
many	TRBJ2-2	.	TRBV23-1	CASSQKDENTGELFF	TGCGCCAGCAGTCAAAAGGACGAGAACACCGGGGAGCTGTTTTTT
many	TRBJ2-1	TRBD2	TRBV12-3/TRBV12-4	CASRDSGGAIHGQFF	TGTGCCAGCAGAGATAGCGGGGGGGCGATCCATGGGCAGTTCTTC
many	TRBJ2-1	.	TRBV7-2	CASSPSRGGENEQFF	TGTGCCAGCAGCCCGTCACGCGGAGGGGAGAATGAGCAGTTCTTC
many	TRBJ1-1	.	TRBV5-1	CASSLGSGWNTEAFF	TGCGCCAGCAGCTTGGGGTCAGGGTGGAACACTGAAGCTTTCTTT
many	TRBJ2-2	.	TRBV20-1	CSARESSGGELFF	TGCAGTGCTAGAGAATCCTCGGGCGGGGAGCTGTTTTTT
.	TRBJ1-1	.	TRBV20-1	CSAKIDNTEAFF	TGCAGTGCAAAGATAGACAACACTGAAGCTTTCTTT
many	TRBJ2-3	.	TRBV20-1	CSATRGVAGPLILTDTQYF	TGCAGTGCAACCAGGGGGGTAGCGGGGCCACTTATCCTCACAGATACGCAGTATTTT
many	TRBJ1-1	.	TRBV5-8	CASSLYWNTEAFF	TGTGCCAGCAGCTTGTATTGGAACACTGAAGCTTTCTTT
many	TRBJ2-5	.	TRBV28	CASSFRGTGVETQYF	TGTGCCAGCAGCTTTCGAGGGACGGGGGTAGAGACCCAGTACTTC
many	TRBJ2-5	TRBD1	TRBV3-1	CASSLQQGMGETQYF	TGTGCCAGCAGCCTCCAACAGGGGATGGGAGAGACCCAGTACTTC
medium-sized	TRBJ2-4	.	TRBV6-6	CASSPQVSIKNIQYF	TGTGCCAGCAGCCCACAGGTCTCGATCAAAAACATTCAGTACTTC
many	TRBJ2-5	TRBD2	TRBV29-1	CSVTLAGVETQYF	TGCAGCGTTACGCTAGCGGGGGTCGAGACCCAGTACTTC
many	TRBJ2-3	.	TRBV11-2	CAASSVDTDTQYF	TGTGCCGCTTCGTCCGTGGACACAGATACGCAGTATTTT
many	TRBJ1-1	.	TRBV7-9	CASSPAPGVVTEAFF	TGTGCCAGCAGCCCCGCCCCGGGAGTGGTCACTGAAGCTTTCTTT
many	TRBJ2-7	.	TRBV20-1	CSAREEGSSPYEQYF	TGCAGTGCTAGAGAGGAAGGGTCCTCTCCCTACGAGCAGTACTTC
many	TRBJ2-1	.	TRBV12-3/TRBV12-4	CASSLPREMGNEQFF	TGTGCCAGCAGTCTCCCCAGGGAAATGGGCAATGAGCAGTTCTTC
.	TRBJ1-5	TRBD1	TRBV7-2	CASSPDRAKKPQHF	TGTGCCAGCAGCCCCGACAGGGCGAAAAAGCCCCAGCATTTT
many	TRBJ1-4	.	TRBV7-9	CASSLNGEKLFF	TGTGCCAGCAGCTTAAACGGTGAAAAACTGTTTTTT
.	TRBJ2-1	.	TRBV5-2	CAIGPGLLDGNNEQFF	TGTGCCATCGGCCCAGGGCTCCTCGACGGAAACAATGAGCAGTTCTTC
many	TRBJ2-1	.	TRBV20-1	CSATRRDEQFF	TGCAGTGCTACCCGACGCGATGAGCAGTTCTTC
.	TRBJ1-5	.	TRBV3-1	CASSQGTIGNQPQHF	TGTGCCAGCAGCCAGGGGACGATTGGGAATCAGCCCCAGCATTTT
many	TRBJ1-2	TRBD1	TRBV7-8	CASSPWDRGGYTF	TGTGCCAGCAGCCCCTGGGACAGGGGTGGCTACACCTTC
many	TRBJ2-5	TRBD2	TRBV29-1	CSVEDGGLAGTEETQYF	TGCAGCGTTGAAGATGGGGGACTAGCGGGGACGGAGGAGACCCAGTACTTC
many	TRBJ2-6	.	TRBV9	CASSVTHSGANVLTF	TGTGCCAGCAGCGTAACCCACTCTGGGGCCAACGTCCTGACTTTC
few	TRBJ1-2	.	TRBV10-2	CASSESTVGYTF	TGCGCCAGCAGTGAGTCGACGGTTGGCTACACCTTC
many	TRBJ2-2	.	TRBV11-2	CASSLERELFF	TGTGCCAGCAGCTTAGAACGGGAGCTGTTTTTT